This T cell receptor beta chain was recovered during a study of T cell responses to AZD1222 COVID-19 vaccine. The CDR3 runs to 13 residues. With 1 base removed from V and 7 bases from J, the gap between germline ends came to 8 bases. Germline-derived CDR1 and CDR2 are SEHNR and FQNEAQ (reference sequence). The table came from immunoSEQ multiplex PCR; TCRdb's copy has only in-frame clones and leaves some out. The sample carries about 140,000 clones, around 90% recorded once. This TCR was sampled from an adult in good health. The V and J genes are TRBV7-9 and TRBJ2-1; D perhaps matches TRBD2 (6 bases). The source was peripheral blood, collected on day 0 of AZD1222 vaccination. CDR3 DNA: TGTGCCAGCAGCTTAGAGGAGGGAAATGAGCAGTTCTTC. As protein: CASSLEEGNEQFF.